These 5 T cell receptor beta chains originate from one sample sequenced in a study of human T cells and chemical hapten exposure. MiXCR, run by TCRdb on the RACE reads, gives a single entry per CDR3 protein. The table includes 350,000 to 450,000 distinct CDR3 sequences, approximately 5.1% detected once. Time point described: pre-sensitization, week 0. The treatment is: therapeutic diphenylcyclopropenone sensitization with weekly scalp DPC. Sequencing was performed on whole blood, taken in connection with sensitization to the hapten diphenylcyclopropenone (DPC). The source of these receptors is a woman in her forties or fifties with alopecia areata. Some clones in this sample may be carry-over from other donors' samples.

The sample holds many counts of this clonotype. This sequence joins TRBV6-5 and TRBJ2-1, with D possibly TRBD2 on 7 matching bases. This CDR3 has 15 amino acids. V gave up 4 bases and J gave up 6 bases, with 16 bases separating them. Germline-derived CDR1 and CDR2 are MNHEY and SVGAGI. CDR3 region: CASSSPFGGPNEQFF. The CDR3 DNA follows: TGTGCCAGCAGTTCCCCTTTCGGGGGGCCCAATGAGCAGTTCTTC.

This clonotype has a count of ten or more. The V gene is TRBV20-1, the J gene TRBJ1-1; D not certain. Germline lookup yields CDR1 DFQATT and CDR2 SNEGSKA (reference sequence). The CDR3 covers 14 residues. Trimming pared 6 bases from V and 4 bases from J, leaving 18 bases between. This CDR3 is CSAHLLGLGTEAFF. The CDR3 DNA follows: TGCAGTGCCCACCTATTGGGTTTGGGCACTGAAGCTTTCTTT.

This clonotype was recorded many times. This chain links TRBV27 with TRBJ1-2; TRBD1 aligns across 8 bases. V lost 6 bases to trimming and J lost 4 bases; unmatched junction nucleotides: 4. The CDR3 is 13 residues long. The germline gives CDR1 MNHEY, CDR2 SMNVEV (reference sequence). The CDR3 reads CASSLGTGYGYTF. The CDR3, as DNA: TGTGCCAGCAGCTTAGGGACAGGCTATGGCTACACCTTC.

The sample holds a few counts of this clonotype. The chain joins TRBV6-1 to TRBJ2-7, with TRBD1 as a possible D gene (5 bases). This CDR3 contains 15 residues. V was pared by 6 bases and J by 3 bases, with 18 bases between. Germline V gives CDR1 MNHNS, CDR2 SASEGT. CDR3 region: CASRKEGLGVYEQYF. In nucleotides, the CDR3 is TGTGCCAGCAGAAAGGAAGGATTAGGGGTCTACGAGCAGTACTTC.

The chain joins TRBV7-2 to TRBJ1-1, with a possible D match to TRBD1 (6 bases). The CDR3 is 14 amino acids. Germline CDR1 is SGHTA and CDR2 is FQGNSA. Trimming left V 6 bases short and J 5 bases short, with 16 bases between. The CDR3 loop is CASRSGGGGTEAFF. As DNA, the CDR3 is TGTGCCAGCAGGTCCGGCGGGGGCGGTACTGAAGCTTTCTTT.